This record concerns one T cell receptor beta chain sequence. These data come from a study of blood T cell repertoires in COVID-19. As for the study in general: Acute-phase and convalescent COVID-19 samples originated in the United States, Italy and Spain. From T cells, B-cell-depleted T cells, or PBMCs came the material, which was cDNA or gDNA.

This CDR3 has 13 amino acids. V lost 4 bases and J 1 base, leaving 8 bases between the germline ends. Germline CDR1 and CDR2: SGHDT and YYEEEE. In Seattle, patients joined the study during active infection and were tracked longitudinally. Original data processing: Reference gene primer amplification yielded estimated nucleated cell counts. The table came from immunoSEQ multiplex PCR; TCRdb's copy has only in-frame clones and leaves some out. That table supplies the V and J calls and clone size; D and trimming were determined from the DNA. The sample has roughly 240,000 clones; about 82% are singletons.

Source material: peripheral blood. The receptor's source is a woman older than 75 with COVID-19, enrolled during active disease. The V call is TRBV5-6, the J call TRBJ1-1; no definite D call. The CDR3 spells CASSDRRNTEAFF. CDR3 in DNA: TGTGCCAGCAGCGACCGGAGGAACACTGAAGCTTTCTTT.